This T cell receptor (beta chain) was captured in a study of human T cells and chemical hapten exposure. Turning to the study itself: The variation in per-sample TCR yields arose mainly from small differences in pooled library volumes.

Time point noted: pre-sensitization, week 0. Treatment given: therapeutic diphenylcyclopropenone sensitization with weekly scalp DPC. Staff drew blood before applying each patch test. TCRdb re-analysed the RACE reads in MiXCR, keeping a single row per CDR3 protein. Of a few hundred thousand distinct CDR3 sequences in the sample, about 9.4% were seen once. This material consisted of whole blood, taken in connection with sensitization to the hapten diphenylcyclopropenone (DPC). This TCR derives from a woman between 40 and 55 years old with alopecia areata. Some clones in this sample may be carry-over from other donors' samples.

Here the CDR3 reads CAISLESPTDSPLHF. In DNA, the CDR3 is TGTGCCATCAGTTTAGAGTCCCCTACGGATTCACCCCTCCACTTT. This chain links TRBV10-3 with TRBJ1-6, with unresolved D. This CDR3 contains 15 residues. Between the trimmed V and J ends, which lost 5 bases and 8 bases, there was a span of 16 bases. From germline, CDR1 is ENHRY and CDR2 SYGVKD.